This section outlines one T cell receptor beta chain sequence together with its context. The sample originates from a study of blood T cell repertoires in COVID-19. Looking at the study overall: The study drew acute and convalescent COVID-19 samples from the United States, Italy and Spain.

Profiling relied on immunoSEQ multiplex PCR, and the TCRdb table lists in-frame clones only, not all of them. Found here are some 100,000 clones, almost 95% of them singletons; the top ten hold approximately 6%. The germline V gene has CDR1 MGHRA and CDR2 YSYEKL. CDR3 size: 14 residues. Trimming stripped 4 bases from V and 6 bases from J, with 16 bases between. Sequencing was done on a sample of peripheral blood. This TCR was sampled from an older woman with active COVID-19. V usage is TRBV4-1 and J usage is TRBJ2-7; the D gene is possibly TRBD1 (8 bases). Written as DNA, the CDR3 is TGCGCCAGCAGCCCCCGCGGGGGACAGGCCGAGCAGTACTTC. Its protein product is CASSPRGGQAEQYF.